This record looks at one TCR beta chain sequence and its context. These data are taken from a study of shared clonotypes between healthy human individuals. Germline CDR1 and CDR2: SGHTA and FQGNSA. Trimming removed 3 bases from V and 1 base from J, with 9 bases in between. CDR3 length: 14 amino acids. Libraries were prepared by immunoSEQ multiplex PCR; TCRdb keeps only in-frame clonotypes and omits some of them. The sample includes under 750,000 clones, 55% to 80% of them seen just once. V is TRBV7-2 and J is TRBJ2-5, with no clear D. The clonotype originates from a woman in her 30s in good health. Sequencing was performed on memory CD4+ T cells sorted from blood. Subset meaning: CD45RA-negative fraction. CDR3 region: CASSLGGFQETQYF. The CDR3 coding sequence is TGTGCCAGCAGCTTGGGTGGGTTCCAAGAGACCCAGTACTTC.